The T cell receptor (beta chain) described here comes from a study of shared clonotypes between healthy human individuals. Original methodology: Filtering differed for immunoSEQ, which gave only junction sequences without quality scores. Clones were sequenced by immunoSEQ multiplex PCR, and TCRdb holds only the in-frame ones, with some missing. V and J calls and clone size are those listed in that table; D and trimming were worked out from the DNA. The table includes about 100,000 clones, approximately 65% detected once. In its sample, this clone was seen a few times. This CDR3 has 15 amino acids. Germline values: CDR1 SGHRS, CDR2 YFSETQ. V trimming: 0 bases; J trimming: 4 bases; junction bases outside the gene matches: 6.

Sequenced sample: memory CD8+ T cells sorted from blood. Described subset: CD45RO+ cells pooled with CCR7-negative TemRA cells. The chain has TRBV5-1 and TRBJ1-1, with TRBD1 identical over 7 bases. The clonotype comes from a woman in her thirties in good health. In DNA, the CDR3 is TGCGCCAGCAGCTTGGCCGAGGGGGCTGGCACTGAAGCTTTCTTT. Encoded protein: CASSLAEGAGTEAFF. The variable domain in full, with the rest retrieved from reference TRBV5-1 and TRBJ1-1, is KAGVTQTPRYLIKTRGQQVTLSCSPISGHRSVSWYQQTPGQGLQFLFEYFSETQRNKGNFPGRFSGRQFSNSRSEMNVSTLELGDSALYLCASSLAEGAGTEAFFGQGTRLTVV.